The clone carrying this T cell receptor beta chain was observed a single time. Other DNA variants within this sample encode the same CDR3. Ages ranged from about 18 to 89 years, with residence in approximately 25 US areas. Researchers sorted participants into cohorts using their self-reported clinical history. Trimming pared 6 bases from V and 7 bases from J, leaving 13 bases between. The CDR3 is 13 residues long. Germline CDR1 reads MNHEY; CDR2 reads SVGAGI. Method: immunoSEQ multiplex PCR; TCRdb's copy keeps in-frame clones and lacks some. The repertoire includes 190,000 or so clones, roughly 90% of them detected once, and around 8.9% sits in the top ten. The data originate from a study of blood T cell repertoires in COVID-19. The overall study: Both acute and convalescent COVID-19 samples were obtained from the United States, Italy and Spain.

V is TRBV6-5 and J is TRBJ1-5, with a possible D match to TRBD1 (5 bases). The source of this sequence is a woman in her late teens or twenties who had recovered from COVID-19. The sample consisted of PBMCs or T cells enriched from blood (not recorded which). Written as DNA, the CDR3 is TGTGCCAGCAGCTCCCAGGGAAACCAGCCCCAGCATTTT. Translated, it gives CASSSQGNQPQHF.